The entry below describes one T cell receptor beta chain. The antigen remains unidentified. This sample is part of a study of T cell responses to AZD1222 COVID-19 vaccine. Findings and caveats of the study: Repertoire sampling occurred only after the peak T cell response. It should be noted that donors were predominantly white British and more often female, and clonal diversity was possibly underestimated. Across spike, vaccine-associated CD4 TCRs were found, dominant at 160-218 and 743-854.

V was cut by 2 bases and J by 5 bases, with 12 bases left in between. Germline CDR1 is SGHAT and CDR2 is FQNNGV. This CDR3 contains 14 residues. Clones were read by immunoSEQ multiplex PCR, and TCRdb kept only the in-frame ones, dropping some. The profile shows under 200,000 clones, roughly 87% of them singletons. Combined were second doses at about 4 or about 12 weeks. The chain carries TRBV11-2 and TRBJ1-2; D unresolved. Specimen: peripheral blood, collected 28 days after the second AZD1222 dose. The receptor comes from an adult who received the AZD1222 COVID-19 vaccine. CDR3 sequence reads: CASSLTMVGYGYTF. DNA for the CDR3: TGTGCCAGCAGCTTAACTATGGTCGGGTATGGCTACACCTTC. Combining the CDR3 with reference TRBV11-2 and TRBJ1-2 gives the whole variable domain EAGVAQSPRYKIIEKRQSVAFWCNPISGHATLYWYQQILGQGPKLLIQFQNNGVVDDSQLPKDRFSAERLKGVDSTLKIQPAKLEDSAVYLCASSLTMVGYGYTFGSGTRLTVV.